This T cell receptor (beta chain) was identified during a study of vaccination effects on CD4 cells after COVID-19 (dated by TCRdb to between 2020 and 2023). Context from the whole study: Each participant received two doses of an mRNA SARS-CoV-2 vaccine, either BNT162b2 or mRNA-1273. The full study included some 10 COVID-19 convalescent patients and a few SARS-CoV-2-naive healthy vaccine recipients. Pre-vaccine samples were collected from a couple of convalescent patients 16 days and one week before the first dose, corresponding to 142 and 148 days after COVID-19 diagnosis. SARS-CoV-2 spike-specific CD4+ TCR repertoires were compared before and after mRNA vaccination in COVID-19 convalescent patients and in infection-naive vaccine recipients. Cultures from other donors in the study were sequenced with the Oncomine TCR Beta short-read assay on an Illumina iSeq 100.

V loses 5 bases, J loses 5 bases, and the germline ends lie 11 bases apart. The cysteine opens and the phenylalanine closes a CDR3 of 13 amino acids. Only the CDR3 DNA is retained, 39 bases long and in frame from the first base. The germline V gene sets CDR1 to SGHRS and CDR2 to YFSETQ. Worth noting for this clone: Its specific antigen is unknown. Per-nucleotide qualities are absent, and no much larger clonotype sits a single base away.

The library relied on the immunoSEQ multiplex PCR assay. TCR beta CDR3 sequencing was performed on DNA from the cultured, isolated CD4+ T cells. On the study's bioinformatics: Non-productive TCR sequences were removed, reads were trimmed to the CDR3 region, and CDR3s of at least 7 amino acids were retained. Antigen-specific clonotypes were identified using the MANAFEST web app by comparison of expansion in peptide wells against reference cultures. To be called positive, a clone needed expansion at FDR<0.05 compared with the reference and with all other wells, an odds ratio greater than 5, and a frequency greater than 0.1% in two replicate wells. A clonotype was called cross-reactive if it was significantly expanded both in SARS-CoV-2 spike wells and in at least one common cold coronavirus spike condition. Using the stringdist R package, CDR3 similarity was measured by Levenshtein distance, and unrooted trees were constructed with ape in R 3.6.1. Entries here come from immuneACCESS through TCRdb and include only in-frame sequences with V and J called. Some clones fail to appear in such tables; in the studies checked, an unresolved V gene covers under half of the shortfall, and the cause of the remainder is unknown. V, J and clone size are taken as reported in that table, and D and trimming were inferred from the DNA itself. In this sample the table shows 70,000 or so clones, around 70% of which occur a single time. The ten top clones hold around 4.6% of the sample.

To identify antigen-specific CD4+ T cell clonotypes by their expansion, the ViraFEST assay first stimulated PBMC with viral peptide pools and then applied TCR sequencing. After around 11 days of culture, CD4+ T cells were isolated with the EasySep CD4+ T cell isolation kit. Convalescent patients had PCR-confirmed SARS-CoV-2 infection between March and December 2020, before Alpha, Beta and Delta variants emerged in the United States. Some 2.2 million PBMC per well were cultured in IMDM with roughly 5% human AB serum, roughly 10 IU/ml IL-2 and gentamicin, plus 10 ug/ml peptides. An HIV-1 Nef peptide pool was used as the negative control culture condition. On days 3 and 7, half of the culture medium was replaced with fresh IL-2-containing medium. Unless noted otherwise, every peptide stimulation condition was grown in triplicate wells. PBMC were separated from whole blood using Ficoll-Paque Plus gradient centrifugation and were then either cryopreserved at -140C or used fresh. The QIAamp micro DNA kit was used to extract genomic DNA from the cultured CD4+ T cells.

General findings and caveats noted by the study authors: In convalescent patients, the post-vaccine spike-reactive repertoire was composed mainly of new vaccine-induced clones that were largely distinct from infection-induced clones. At late post-vaccination timepoints, both infection-induced and vaccine-induced clones showed marked clonal contraction, consistent with waning T cell responses. The study was limited by a small number of convalescent patients, and early post-infection timepoints were lacking.

This receptor was obtained from a human donor who had a prior SARS-CoV-2 infection. The chain uses TRBV5-1 and TRBJ2-1, with a tentative D gene TRBD1 over 6 matching bases. The sample was CD4+ T cells from PBMCs cultured with HIV peptides, taken before COVID-19 vaccination. This specimen's cell subset or site label, per the study, means: HIV-1 Nef peptide pool negative control/reference culture. The CDR3 protein: CASRKGHNNEQFF. The nucleotide sequence reads as follows: TGCGCCAGCAGAAAGGGACATAACAATGAGCAGTTCTTC.